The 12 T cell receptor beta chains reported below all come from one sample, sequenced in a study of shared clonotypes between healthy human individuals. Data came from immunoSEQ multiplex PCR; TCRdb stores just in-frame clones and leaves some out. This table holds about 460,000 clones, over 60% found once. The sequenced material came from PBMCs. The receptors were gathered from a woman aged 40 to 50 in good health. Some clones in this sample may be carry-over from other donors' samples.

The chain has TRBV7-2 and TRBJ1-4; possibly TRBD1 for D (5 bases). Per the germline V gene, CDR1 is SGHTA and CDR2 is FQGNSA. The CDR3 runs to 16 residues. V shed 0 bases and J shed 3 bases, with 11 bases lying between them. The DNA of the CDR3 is TGTGCCAGCAGCTTAGCCTCAGTGGGGGCTAATGAAAAACTGTTTTTT. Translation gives CASSLASVGANEKLFF.

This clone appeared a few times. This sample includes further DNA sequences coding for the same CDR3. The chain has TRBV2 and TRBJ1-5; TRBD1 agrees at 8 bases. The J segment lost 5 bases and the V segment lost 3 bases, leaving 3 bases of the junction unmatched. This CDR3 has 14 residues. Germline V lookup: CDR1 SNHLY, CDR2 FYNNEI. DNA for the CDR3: TGTGCCAGCAGTGAGACAGGGGAGGATCAGCCCCAGCATTTT. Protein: CASSETGEDQPQHF.

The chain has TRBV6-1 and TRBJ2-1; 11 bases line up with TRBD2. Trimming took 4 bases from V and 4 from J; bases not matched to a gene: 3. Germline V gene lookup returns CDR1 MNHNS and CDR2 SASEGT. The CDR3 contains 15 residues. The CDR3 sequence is CASSATSGAYNEQFF. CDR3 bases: TGTGCCAGCAGTGCGACTAGCGGGGCTTACAATGAGCAGTTCTTC.

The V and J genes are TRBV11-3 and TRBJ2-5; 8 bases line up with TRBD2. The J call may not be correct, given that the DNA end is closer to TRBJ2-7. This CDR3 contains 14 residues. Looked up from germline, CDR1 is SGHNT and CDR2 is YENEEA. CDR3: CASSFRGRSGEQYF. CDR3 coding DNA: TGTGCCAGCAGCTTCCGCGGGAGGTCCGGCGAGCAGTACTTC.

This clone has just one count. The CDR3 is CSVEVQGNSEQYF. The CDR3 coding sequence is TGCAGCGTTGAGGTCCAGGGGAACTCCGAGCAGTACTTC. The genes are TRBV29-1 and TRBJ2-7; a possible D gene is TRBD1 (6 bases). CDR3 length: 13 amino acids. Germline lookup yields CDR1 SQVTM and CDR2 ANQGSEA. V lost 3 bases and J 6 bases, leaving 15 bases between the germline ends.

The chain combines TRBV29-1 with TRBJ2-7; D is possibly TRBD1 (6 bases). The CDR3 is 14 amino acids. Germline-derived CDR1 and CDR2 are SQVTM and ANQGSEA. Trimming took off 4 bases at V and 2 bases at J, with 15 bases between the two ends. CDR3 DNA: TGCAGCGTTGGTTATCCAGGGGCTACCTACGAGCAGTACTTC. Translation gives CSVGYPGATYEQYF.

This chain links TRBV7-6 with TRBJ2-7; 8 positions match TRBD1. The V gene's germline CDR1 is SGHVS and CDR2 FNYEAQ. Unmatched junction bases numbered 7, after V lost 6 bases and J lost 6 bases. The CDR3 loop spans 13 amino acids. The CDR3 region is CASSSNRGVEQYF. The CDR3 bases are TGTGCCAGCAGTTCCAACAGGGGGGTCGAGCAGTACTTC.

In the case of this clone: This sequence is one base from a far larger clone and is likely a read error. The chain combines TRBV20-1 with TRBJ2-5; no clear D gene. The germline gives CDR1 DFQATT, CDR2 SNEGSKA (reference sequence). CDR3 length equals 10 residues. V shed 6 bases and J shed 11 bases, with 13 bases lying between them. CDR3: CSALGYKQYF. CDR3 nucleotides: TGCAGTGCCTTAGGGTACAAGCAGTACTTC.

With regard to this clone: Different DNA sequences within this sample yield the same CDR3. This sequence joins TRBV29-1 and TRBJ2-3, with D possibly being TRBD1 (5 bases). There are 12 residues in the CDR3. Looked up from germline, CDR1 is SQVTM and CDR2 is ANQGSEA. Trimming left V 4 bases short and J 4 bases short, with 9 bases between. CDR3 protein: CSVVLGADTQYF. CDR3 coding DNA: TGCAGCGTTGTATTAGGGGCAGATACGCAGTATTTT.

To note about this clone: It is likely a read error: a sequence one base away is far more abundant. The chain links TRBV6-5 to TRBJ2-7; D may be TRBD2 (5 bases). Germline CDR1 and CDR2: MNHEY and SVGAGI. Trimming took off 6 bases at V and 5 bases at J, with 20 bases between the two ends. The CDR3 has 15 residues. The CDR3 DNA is TGTGCCAGCAGCGTCTCTACGGACTCATCCCACGAGCAGTACTTC. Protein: CASSVSTDSSHEQYF.

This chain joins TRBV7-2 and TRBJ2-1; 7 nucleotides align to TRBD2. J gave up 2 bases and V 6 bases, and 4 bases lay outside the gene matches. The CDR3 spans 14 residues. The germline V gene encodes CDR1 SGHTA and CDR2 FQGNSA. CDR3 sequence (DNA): TGTGCCAGCAGTAAGCGGGAAGCCTACAATGAGCAGTTCTTC. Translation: CASSKREAYNEQFF.

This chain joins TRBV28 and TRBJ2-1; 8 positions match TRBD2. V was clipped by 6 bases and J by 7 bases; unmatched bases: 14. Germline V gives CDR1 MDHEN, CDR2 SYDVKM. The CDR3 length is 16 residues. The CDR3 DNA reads TGTGCCAGCAGCCCACTGGCGGGAGGTTATTTTAATGAGCAGTTCTTC. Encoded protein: CASSPLAGGYFNEQFF.